A single sample gave rise to the 3 T cell receptor beta chains below, sequenced in a study of PD-1 blockade in classical Hodgkin lymphoma. Sequencing was performed with immunoSEQ multiplex PCR; in TCRdb, only in-frame clones are kept and a portion is missing. The sample includes about 76,000 clones, around nine tenths seen only once; the top ten take 20% to 25%. Exposure to brentuximab vedotin varied, and each patient had relapsed following autologous stem cell transplantation. The sample was peripheral blood mononuclear cells (PBMCs), taken at baseline. The source of these receptors is a human donor with classical Hodgkin lymphoma.

CDR3 in amino acids: CASSQHDRTSSSGANVLTF. The CDR3 DNA reads TGCGCCAGCAGCCAACATGACAGAACTTCGAGCTCTGGGGCCAACGTCCTGACTTTC. The chain recombines TRBV4-1 with TRBJ2-6; the D gene is possibly TRBD1 (5 bases). Germline V CDR1 and CDR2: MGHRA, YSYEKL. The CDR3 has 19 residues. V lost 2 bases and J 0 bases, leaving 17 bases between the germline ends.

The chain couples TRBV18 to TRBJ2-2; 12 bases fit TRBD1. J gave up 4 bases and V 3 bases, and 6 bases lay outside the gene matches. Germline values: CDR1 KGHSH, CDR2 LQKENI. This CDR3 comprises 17 residues. Written as DNA, the CDR3 is TGTGCCAGCTCACCGGGACAGGGGGCGATAAGCACCGGGGAGCTGTTTTTT. Amino acid sequence: CASSPGQGAISTGELFF.

The V gene is TRBV27, the J gene TRBJ2-7, with 11 bases lining up with TRBD2. The CDR3 extends over 16 amino acids. V was clipped by 6 bases and J by 4 bases; unmatched bases: 11. CDR1 is MNHEY and CDR2 is SMNVEV in the germline V gene (reference sequence). CDR3 protein: CASRSRLASGRYEQYF. CDR3 DNA: TGTGCCAGCAGGTCCCGCCTGGCTAGCGGGAGGTACGAGCAGTACTTC.